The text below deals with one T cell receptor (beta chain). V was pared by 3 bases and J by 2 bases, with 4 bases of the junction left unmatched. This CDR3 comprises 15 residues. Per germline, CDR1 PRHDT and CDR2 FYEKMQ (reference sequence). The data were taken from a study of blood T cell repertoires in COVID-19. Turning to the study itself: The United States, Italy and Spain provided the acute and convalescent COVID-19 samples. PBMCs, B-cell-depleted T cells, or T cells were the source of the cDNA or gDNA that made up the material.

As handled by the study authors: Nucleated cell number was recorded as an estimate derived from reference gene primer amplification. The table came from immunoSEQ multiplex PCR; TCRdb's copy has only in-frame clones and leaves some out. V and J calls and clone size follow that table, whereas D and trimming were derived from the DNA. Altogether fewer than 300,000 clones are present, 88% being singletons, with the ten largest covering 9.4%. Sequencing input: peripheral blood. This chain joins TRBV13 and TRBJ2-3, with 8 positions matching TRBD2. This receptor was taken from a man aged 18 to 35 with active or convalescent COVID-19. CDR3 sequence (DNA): TGTGCCAGCAGCTTCATTAGCGGGGCCACAGATACGCAGTATTTT. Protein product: CASSFISGATDTQYF.